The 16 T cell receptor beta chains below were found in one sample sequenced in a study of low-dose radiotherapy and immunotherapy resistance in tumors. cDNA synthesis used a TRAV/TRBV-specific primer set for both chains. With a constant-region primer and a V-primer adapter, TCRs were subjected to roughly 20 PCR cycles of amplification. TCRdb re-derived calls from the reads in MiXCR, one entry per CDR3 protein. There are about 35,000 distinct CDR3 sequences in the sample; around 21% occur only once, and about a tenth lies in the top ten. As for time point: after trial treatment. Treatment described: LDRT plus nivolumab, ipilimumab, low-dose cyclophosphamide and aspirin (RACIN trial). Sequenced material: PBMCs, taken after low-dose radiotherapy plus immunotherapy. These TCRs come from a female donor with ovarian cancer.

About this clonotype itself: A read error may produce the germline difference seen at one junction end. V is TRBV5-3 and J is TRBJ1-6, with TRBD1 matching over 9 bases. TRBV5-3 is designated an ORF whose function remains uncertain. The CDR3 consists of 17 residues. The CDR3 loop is CASSLPGQGSANSPLHF. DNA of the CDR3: TGTGCCAGCAGCTTGCCCGGACAGGGGTCTGCTAATTCACCCCTCCACTTT.

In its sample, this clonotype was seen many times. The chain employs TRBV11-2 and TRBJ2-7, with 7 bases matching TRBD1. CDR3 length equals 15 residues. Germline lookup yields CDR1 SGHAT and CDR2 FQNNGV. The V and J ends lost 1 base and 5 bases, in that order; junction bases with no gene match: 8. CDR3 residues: CASSLAATGIHEQYF. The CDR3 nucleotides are TGTGCCAGCAGCTTAGCCGCGACAGGGATTCACGAGCAGTACTTC.

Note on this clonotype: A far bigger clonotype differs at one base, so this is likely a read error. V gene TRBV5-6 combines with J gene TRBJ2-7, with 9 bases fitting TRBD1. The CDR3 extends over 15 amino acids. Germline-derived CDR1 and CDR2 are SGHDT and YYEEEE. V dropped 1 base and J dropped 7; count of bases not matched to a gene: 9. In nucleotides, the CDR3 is TGTGCCAGCAGCTTGTGGGACAGGGATTACAATGAGCAGTACTTC. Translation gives CASSLWDRDYNEQYF.

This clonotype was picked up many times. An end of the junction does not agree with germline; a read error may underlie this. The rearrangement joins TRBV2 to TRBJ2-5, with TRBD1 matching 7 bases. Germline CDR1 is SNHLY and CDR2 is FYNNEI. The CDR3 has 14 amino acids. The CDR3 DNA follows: TGTGCCAGCAGCGAAGGGACAGCTCGAGAGACCCAGTACTTC. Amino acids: CASSEGTARETQYF.

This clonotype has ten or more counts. CDR3 region: CASSGSFAAETQYF. CDR3 DNA: TGTGCCAGCTCAGGGAGTTTCGCCGCGGAGACCCAGTACTTC. The chain uses TRBV19 and TRBJ2-5, with D possibly called TRBD1 or TRBD2 (5 bases each). CDR1 LNHDA and CDR2 SQIVND come from the germline V gene (reference sequence). The CDR3 is 14 amino acids. V lost 9 bases and J 5 bases, leaving 19 bases between the germline ends.

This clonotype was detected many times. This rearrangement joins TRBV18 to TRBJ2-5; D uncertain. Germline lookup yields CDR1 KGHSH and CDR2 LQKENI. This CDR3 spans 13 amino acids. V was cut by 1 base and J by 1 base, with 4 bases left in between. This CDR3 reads CASSPLRQETQYF. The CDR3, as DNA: TGTGCCAGCTCACCACTTCGCCAAGAGACCCAGTACTTC.

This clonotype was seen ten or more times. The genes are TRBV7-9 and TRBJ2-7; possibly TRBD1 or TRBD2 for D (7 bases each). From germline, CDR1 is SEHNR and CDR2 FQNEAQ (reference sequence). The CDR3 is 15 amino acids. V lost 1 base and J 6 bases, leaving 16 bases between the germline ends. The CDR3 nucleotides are TGTGCCAGCAGCTTAGTGGGGGCAGGGGGGGCCGAGCAGTACTTC. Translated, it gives CASSLVGAGGAEQYF.

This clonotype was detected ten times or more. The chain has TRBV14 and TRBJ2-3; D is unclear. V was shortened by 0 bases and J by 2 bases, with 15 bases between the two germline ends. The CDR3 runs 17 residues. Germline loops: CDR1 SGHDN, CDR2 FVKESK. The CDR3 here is CASSQDKTSAFTDTQYF. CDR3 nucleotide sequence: TGTGCCAGCAGCCAAGACAAGACTTCGGCTTTCACAGATACGCAGTATTTT.

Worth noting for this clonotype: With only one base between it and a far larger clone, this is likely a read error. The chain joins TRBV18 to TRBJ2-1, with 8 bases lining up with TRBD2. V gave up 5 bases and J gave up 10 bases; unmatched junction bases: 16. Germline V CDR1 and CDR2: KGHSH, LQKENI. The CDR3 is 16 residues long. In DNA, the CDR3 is TGTGCCAGCTCATCCCAGGGTAGCGGGGCGTCCTACGAGCAGTTCTTC. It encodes CASSSQGSGASYEQFF. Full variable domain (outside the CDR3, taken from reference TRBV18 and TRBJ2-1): NAGVMQNPRHLVRRRGQEARLRCSPMKGHSHVYWYRQLPEEGLKFMVYLQKENIIDESGMPKERFSAEFPKEGPSILRIQQVVRGDSAAYFCASSSQGSGASYEQFFGPGTRLTVL.

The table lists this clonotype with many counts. CDR3 bases: TGCAGTGCTAAGGTGACTGAAGCTTTCTTT. It is translated as CSAKVTEAFF. The rearrangement uses TRBV20-1 and TRBJ1-1, with no clear D. The CDR3 runs to 10 residues. Trimming removed 4 bases from V and 5 bases from J, with 5 bases in between. Germline loops: CDR1 DFQATT, CDR2 SNEGSKA (reference sequence).

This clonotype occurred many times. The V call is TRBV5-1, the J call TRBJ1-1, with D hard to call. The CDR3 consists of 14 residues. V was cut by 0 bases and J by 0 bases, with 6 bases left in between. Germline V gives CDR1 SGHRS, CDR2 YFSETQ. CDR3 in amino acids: CASSLGGMNTEAFF. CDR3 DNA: TGCGCCAGCAGCTTGGGAGGCATGAACACTGAAGCTTTCTTT.

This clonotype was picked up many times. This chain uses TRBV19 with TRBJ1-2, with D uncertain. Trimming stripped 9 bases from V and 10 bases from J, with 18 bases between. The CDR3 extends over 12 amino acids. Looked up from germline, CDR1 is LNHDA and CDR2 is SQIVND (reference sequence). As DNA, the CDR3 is TGTGCCAGGCCCGACATGGTTTTCTCCTACACCTTC. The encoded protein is CARPDMVFSYTF.

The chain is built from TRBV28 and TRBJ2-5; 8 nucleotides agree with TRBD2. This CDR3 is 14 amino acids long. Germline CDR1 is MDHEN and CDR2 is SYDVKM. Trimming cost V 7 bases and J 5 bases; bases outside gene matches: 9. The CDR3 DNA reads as TGTGCCAGCACTTCGGGGGGGCCGGGGGAGACCCAGTACTTC. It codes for CASTSGGPGETQYF.

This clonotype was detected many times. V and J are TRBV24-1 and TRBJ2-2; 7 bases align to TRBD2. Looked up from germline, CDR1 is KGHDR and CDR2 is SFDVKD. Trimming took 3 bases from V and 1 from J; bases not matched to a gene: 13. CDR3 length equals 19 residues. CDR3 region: CATSDLSGGGRGNTGELFF. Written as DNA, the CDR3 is TGTGCCACCAGTGATCTGTCGGGAGGAGGTAGAGGGAACACCGGGGAGCTGTTTTTT.

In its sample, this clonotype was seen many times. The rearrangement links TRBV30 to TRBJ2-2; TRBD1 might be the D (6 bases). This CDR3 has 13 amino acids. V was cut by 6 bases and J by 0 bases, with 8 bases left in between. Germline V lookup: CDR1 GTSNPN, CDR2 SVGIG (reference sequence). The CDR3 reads CACRGSNTGELFF. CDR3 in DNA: TGTGCCTGTAGGGGGTCGAACACCGGGGAGCTGTTTTTT.

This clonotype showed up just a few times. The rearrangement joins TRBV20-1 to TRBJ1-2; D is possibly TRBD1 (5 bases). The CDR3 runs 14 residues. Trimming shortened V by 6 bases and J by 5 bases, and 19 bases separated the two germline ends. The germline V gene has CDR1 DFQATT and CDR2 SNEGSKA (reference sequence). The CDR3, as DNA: TGCAGTGCCTCACCGGGACCCCAAGGGTATGGCTACACCTTC. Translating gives CSASPGPQGYGYTF.